The 7 T cell receptor beta chains presented below share a single source sample, sequenced in a study of blood T cell repertoires in COVID-19. Some clones are missing from TCRdb's copy, which holds only in-frame ones; the method was immunoSEQ multiplex PCR. The sample lists about 300,000 clones, around 85% occurring once. What was sequenced was PBMCs or T cells enriched from blood (not recorded which). The receptors were sampled from a woman aged 25-40 years who had been exposed to COVID-19.

Only one count was recorded for this clone. V usage is TRBV4-3 and J usage is TRBJ2-2, with TRBD2 as a possible D gene (6 bases). The CDR3 runs 13 residues. Trimming took off 5 bases at V and 6 bases at J, with 10 bases between the two ends. Germline loops: CDR1 LGHNA, CDR2 YSLEER. In DNA form, the CDR3 reads TGCGCCAGCAGCGTGACTAGTCCCGGGGAGCTGTTTTTT. Translating it yields CASSVTSPGELFF.

This clone was picked up a small number of times. The rearrangement links TRBV2 to TRBJ2-1; D not certain. V gave up 6 bases and J gave up 8 bases, with 11 bases separating them. CDR3 length equals 12 residues. CDR1 is SNHLY, CDR2 FYNNEI, per germline. The CDR3 DNA follows: TGTGCCAGCAGCTCAAAGCTCGATGAGCAGTTCTTC. Encoded protein: CASSSKLDEQFF.

The chain links TRBV19 to TRBJ2-2, with TRBD1 identical over 7 bases. With 4 bases clipped from V and 4 bases from J, the junction kept 12 bases outside the gene matches. Germline-derived CDR1 and CDR2 are LNHDA and SQIVND (reference sequence). The CDR3 spans 17 residues. The CDR3 loop is CASSRGRQGRGTGELFF. CDR3 DNA: TGTGCCAGTAGTAGGGGTAGACAGGGACGGGGCACCGGGGAGCTGTTTTTT.

This clone was seen once. The V and J genes are TRBV11-1 and TRBJ2-5; tentative D call: TRBD1 (5 bases). V lost 1 base to trimming and J lost 5 bases, with 5 bases between them. The CDR3 has 12 amino acids. From germline, CDR1 is SGHAT and CDR2 FQDESV (reference sequence). CDR3 sequence: CASSLEGETQYF. The DNA of the CDR3 is TGTGCCAGCAGCTTAGAGGGGGAGACCCAGTACTTC.

The DNA of the CDR3 is TGTGCCAGCAGGGGAGGGACAGGGAAGGGTGGCTACACCTTC. Translated: CASRGGTGKGGYTF. The chain is built from TRBV28 and TRBJ1-2; 9 bases fit TRBD1. The junction had 9 bases not matched to a gene; V was cut back by 6 bases and J by 7 bases. The CDR3 runs 14 residues. Germline CDR1 and CDR2: MDHEN and SYDVKM.

The J gene is TRBJ2-5, the V gene TRBV3-1 (or the pseudogene TRBV3-2); D possibly corresponds to TRBD1 (5 bases). V lost 0 bases, J lost 0 bases, and 11 bases lay in between. This CDR3 comprises 16 residues. Germline V gene lookup returns CDR1 LGHDT and CDR2 YNNKEL (reference sequence). The CDR3, as DNA: TGTGCCAGCAGCCAAGATAACAGGCCGTACCAAGAGACCCAGTACTTC. Translation: CASSQDNRPYQETQYF.

This clone has a single count. This chain connects TRBV7-8 to TRBJ2-7, with 9 bases that match TRBD1. V dropped 2 bases and J dropped 4; count of bases not matched to a gene: 9. Germline CDR1 SGHVS, CDR2 FQNEAQ. The CDR3 covers 16 residues. In nucleotides, the CDR3 is TGTGCCAGCAGCTTATATGCGGACAGGGGATATTACGAGCAGTACTTC. Its translation is CASSLYADRGYYEQYF.